This paragraph reports one TCR beta chain. Other DNA sequences from this sample encode an identical CDR3 as well. This CDR3 comprises 11 residues. Trimming took off 3 bases at V and 0 bases at J, with 3 bases between the two ends. The germline gives CDR1 DFQATT, CDR2 SNEGSKA (reference sequence). The sample originates from a study of T cell responses to AZD1222 COVID-19 vaccine. The method was immunoSEQ multiplex PCR; TCRdb's version includes in-frame clones alone and lacks a portion of them. The profile shows 95,000 to 150,000 clones, 88% of them singletons. This sequence joins TRBV20-1 and TRBJ2-7; D is uncertain. This sample comprised peripheral blood, obtained on day 0 of AZD1222 vaccination. The source of this sequence is an adult in good health. For the CDR3, the DNA is TGCAGTGCTAGTTCCTCCTACGAGCAGTACTTC. Residues: CSASSSYEQYF.